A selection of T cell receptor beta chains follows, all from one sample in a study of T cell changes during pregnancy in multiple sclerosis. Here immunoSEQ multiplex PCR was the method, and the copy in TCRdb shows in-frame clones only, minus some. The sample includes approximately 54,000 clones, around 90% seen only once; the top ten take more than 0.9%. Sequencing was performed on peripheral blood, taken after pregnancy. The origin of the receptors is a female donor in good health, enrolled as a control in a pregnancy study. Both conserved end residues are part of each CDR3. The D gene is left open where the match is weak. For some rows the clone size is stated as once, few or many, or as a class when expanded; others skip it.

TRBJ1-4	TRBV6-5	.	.	TGTGCCAGCAGTTACTCGAGAGGGGGGGGCGAGGAAAAACTGTTTTTT	CASSYSRGGGEEKLFF
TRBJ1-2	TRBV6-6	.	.	TGTGCCAGCAGCGCAGCACAGGGCTATGGCTACACCTTC	CASSAAQGYGYTF
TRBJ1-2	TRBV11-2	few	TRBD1	TGTGCCAGCAGCTCATATCCGGGACAGCTCCTCTTC	CASSSYPGQLLF
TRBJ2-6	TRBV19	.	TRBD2	TGTGCCAGTAGTATACCGGGAGGGGGACGGGCCAACGTCCTGACTTTC	CASSIPGGGRANVLTF
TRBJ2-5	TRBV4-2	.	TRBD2	TGTGCCAGCAGCCAAGAATCGAGCGGGGGACCAGAAGAGACCCAGTACTTC	CASSQESSGGPEETQYF
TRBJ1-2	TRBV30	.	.	TGTGCCTGGAGTCGGCAGGAAAACTATGGCTACACCTTC	CAWSRQENYGYTF
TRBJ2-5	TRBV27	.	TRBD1	TGTGCCAGCAGCAGGGGGTCAGAGACCCAGTACTTC	CASSRGSETQYF
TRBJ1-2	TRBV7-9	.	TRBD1	TGTGCCAGCAGCTTAGCTCCGCTGACAGGGGGCGGTGGCTACACCTTC	CASSLAPLTGGGGYTF
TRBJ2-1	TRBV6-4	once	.	TGTGCCAGCAGTGACTCGTGGGGGGGCGTCAATGAGCAGTTCTTC	CASSDSWGGVNEQFF
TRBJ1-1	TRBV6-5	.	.	TGTGCCAGCAGTCGGGGGTCCGGCGACACTGAAGCTTTCTTT	CASSRGSGDTEAFF
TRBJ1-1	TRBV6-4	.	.	TGTGCCAGCAGTGTACAGGATAACACTGAAGCTTTCTTT	CASSVQDNTEAFF
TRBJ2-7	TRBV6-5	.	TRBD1	TGTGCCAGCAGAAAAACGGGACAGGGTTACTACGAGCAGTACTTC	CASRKTGQGYYEQYF
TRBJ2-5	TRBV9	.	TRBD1	TGTGCCAGCAGCCCCTCCCCGGGACAGGGAGGAGAGACCCAGTACTTC	CASSPSPGQGGETQYF
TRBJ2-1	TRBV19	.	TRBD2	TGTGCCAGTAGTCTCGAGCGGGAGGTTGGGTATGAGCAGTTCTTC	CASSLEREVGYEQFF
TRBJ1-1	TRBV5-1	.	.	TGCGCCAGCAGCCGCCCACCGGGGAGGGGTCAGAACACTGAAGCTTTCTTT	CASSRPPGRGQNTEAFF